This T cell receptor beta chain was sequenced during a study of CD8+ T cells in alopecia areata. Points from the study as a whole: Normal skin's resident alphabeta T cells are sequenced alongside lesional scalp T cells.

It was from PBMCs that CD4+ and CD8+ T cells were sorted. RNA was extracted and reverse transcribed into cDNA as the sequencing template. Clones were sequenced by immunoSEQ multiplex PCR, and TCRdb holds only the in-frame ones, with some missing. The sample records 110,000 to 150,000 clones, more than 55% being singletons. With respect to this clone: Its antigen is currently unknown.

Trimming took 0 bases from V and 3 from J, leaving 6 bases between them. The CDR3 runs to 13 residues. Per germline, CDR1 MNHEY and CDR2 SVGAGI. The chain carries TRBV6-5 and TRBJ2-7; D remains unclear. The sample was CD8+ T cells sorted from blood. The sequence derives from a human donor in good health. The CDR3 here is CASSYSNNYEQYF. The CDR3 DNA is TGTGCCAGCAGTTACTCCAACAACTACGAGCAGTACTTC.